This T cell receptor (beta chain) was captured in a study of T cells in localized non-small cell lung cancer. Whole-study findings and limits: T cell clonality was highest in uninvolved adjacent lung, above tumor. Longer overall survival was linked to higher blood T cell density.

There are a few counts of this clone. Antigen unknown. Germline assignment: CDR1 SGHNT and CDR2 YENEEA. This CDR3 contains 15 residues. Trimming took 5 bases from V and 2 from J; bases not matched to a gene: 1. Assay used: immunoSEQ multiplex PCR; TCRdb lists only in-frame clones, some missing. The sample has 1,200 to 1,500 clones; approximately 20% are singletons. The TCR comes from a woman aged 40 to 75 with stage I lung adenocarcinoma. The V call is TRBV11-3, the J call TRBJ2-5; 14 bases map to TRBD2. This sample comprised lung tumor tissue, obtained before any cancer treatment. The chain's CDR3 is CASSRTSGGQETQYF. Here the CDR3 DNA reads TGTGCCAGCAGCCGGACTAGCGGGGGGCAAGAGACCCAGTACTTC.